One sample yielded the 15 T cell receptor beta chains listed below, sequenced in a study of T-cell reconstitution after alpha-beta-depleted transplantation in children. Preparation of the TCRbeta library involved a method that used unique molecular identifiers. From the PCR reads, TCRdb called clonotypes with MiXCR, one entry per CDR3 protein. Of roughly 240,000 distinct CDR3 sequences listed, roughly 8% are singletons. Specimen: PBMCs, mostly from graft donor cells, collected 180 days after TCRalphabeta/CD19-depleted stem cell transplant. Receptors originate from a male patient younger than 18 who had a stem cell transplant for acute lymphoblastic leukemia, so the T cells may come from the graft donor.

This clonotype was seen at least ten times. The chain links TRBV6-5 to TRBJ2-3; possibly TRBD1 for D (5 bases). Trimming cost V 2 bases and J 4 bases, with 13 bases left between them. The germline gives CDR1 MNHEY, CDR2 SVGAGI. The CDR3 is 15 amino acids. CDR3 protein: CASSYLGIGADTQYF. CDR3 sequence (DNA): TGTGCCAGCAGTTACCTCGGTATAGGGGCAGATACGCAGTATTTT.

The table lists this clonotype with many counts. The chain employs TRBV5-6 and TRBJ2-7, with 7 bases fitting TRBD2. J lost 2 bases, V lost 4 bases, and 12 bases had no gene match. This CDR3 spans 16 amino acids. Germline CDR1 and CDR2: SGHDT and YYEEEE. CDR3 in DNA: TGTGCCAGCAGCCTAATCGGACTAGTTACGGCCTACGAGCAGTACTTC. Translation gives CASSLIGLVTAYEQYF.

Ten or more counts support this clonotype. The V gene is TRBV5-5, the J gene TRBJ2-4; no clear D gene. Per the germline V gene, CDR1 is SGHKS and CDR2 is YYEKEE (reference sequence). There are 12 residues in the CDR3. V lost 0 bases and J lost 6, with 4 bases in between. CDR3 residues: CASSLELNIQYF. CDR3 coding DNA: TGTGCCAGCAGCTTGGAGTTAAACATTCAGTACTTC.

This clonotype was observed a few times. The V and J genes are TRBV19 and TRBJ2-2, with a possible D match to TRBD2 (5 bases). Germline V gene data show CDR1 as LNHDA and CDR2 as SQIVND (reference sequence). CDR3 length: 13 amino acids. With 1 base removed from V and 6 bases from J, the gap between germline ends came to 6 bases. The CDR3 sequence: CASSIGGPGELFF. CDR3 bases: TGTGCCAGTAGTATAGGAGGGCCCGGGGAGCTGTTTTTT.

In its sample, this clonotype was seen many times. This chain joins TRBV12-3 or TRBV12-4 and TRBJ1-1; D not certain. The CDR3 runs 11 residues. V was trimmed by 6 bases and J by 7 bases, leaving 9 bases between them. For the CDR3, the DNA is TGTGCCAGCAGAACAGAGTTTGAAGCTTTCTTT. Protein: CASRTEFEAFF.

This clonotype occurred many times. The chain employs TRBV29-1 and TRBJ2-5, with D hard to call. Trimming left V 3 bases short and J 3 bases short, with 8 bases between. The CDR3 loop spans 12 amino acids. Germline V CDR1 and CDR2: SQVTM, ANQGSEA. The CDR3, as DNA: TGCAGCGTTGAGCCCCTAGAAGAGACCCAGTACTTC. Translated, it gives CSVEPLEETQYF.

This clonotype came up many times. The rearrangement links TRBV12-3 or TRBV12-4 to TRBJ2-2, with TRBD1 matching over 9 bases. This CDR3 has 14 residues. J was trimmed by 6 bases and V by 3 bases; bases with no gene match: 2. CDR3 in amino acids: CASSLWTGAGELFF. The DNA of the CDR3 is TGTGCCAGCAGTTTGTGGACAGGGGCCGGGGAGCTGTTTTTT.

In its sample, this clonotype was seen many times. CDR3 DNA sequence: TGCAGCGTTGTGGGGACAAACCAAGAGACCCAGTACTTC. Its protein is CSVVGTNQETQYF. This chain uses TRBV29-1 with TRBJ2-5; D perhaps matches TRBD1 (6 bases). V shed 4 bases and J shed 0 bases, with 9 bases lying between them. Germline loops: CDR1 SQVTM, CDR2 ANQGSEA. CDR3 length: 13 amino acids. The whole variable domain, remainder taken from reference TRBV29-1 and TRBJ2-5, is SAVISQKPSRDICQRGTSLTIQCQVDSQVTMMFWYRQQPGQSLTLIATANQGSEATYESGFVIDKFPISRPNLTFSTLTVSNMSPEDSSIYLCSVVGTNQETQYFGPGTRLLVL.

There are many counts of this clonotype. V is TRBV5-1 and J is TRBJ2-1; 12 nucleotides match TRBD2. The CDR3 runs 16 residues. V was pared by 0 bases and J by 7 bases, with 5 bases of the junction left unmatched. Germline CDR1 SGHRS, CDR2 YFSETQ. CDR3 sequence (DNA): TGCGCCAGCAGCTTGGCCCCGGGACTAGCGGGTAATGAGCAGTTCTTC. This encodes CASSLAPGLAGNEQFF.

This clonotype appeared many times. V gene TRBV6-1 combines with J gene TRBJ1-1, with TRBD1 identical over 7 bases. J was trimmed by 3 bases and V by 6 bases; bases with no gene match: 4. The germline V gene has CDR1 MNHNS and CDR2 SASEGT. CDR3 length equals 13 residues. The CDR3 here is CASRGGGHTEAFF. In DNA form, the CDR3 reads TGTGCCAGCAGAGGAGGGGGCCACACTGAAGCTTTCTTT.

This clonotype was detected ten times or more. The CDR3 bases are TGCAGTGCTAGAGGTGCAGACGTCGAGCAGTACTTC. It yields the protein CSARGADVEQYF. The chain joins TRBV20-1 to TRBJ2-7; D is unresolved. V was cut by 1 base and J by 6 bases, with 10 bases left in between. Germline-derived CDR1 and CDR2 are DFQATT and SNEGSKA (reference sequence). CDR3 length equals 12 residues.

This chain connects TRBV4-3 to TRBJ1-5; D is uncertain. The CDR3 loop spans 15 amino acids. Germline CDR1 LGHNA, CDR2 YSLEER. V was shortened by 1 base and J by 0 bases, with 7 bases between the two germline ends. The CDR3: CASSQGRFSNQPQHF. CDR3 in DNA: TGCGCCAGCAGCCAAGGACGGTTTAGCAATCAGCCCCAGCATTTT.

Many counts were recorded for this clonotype. The chain has TRBV28 and TRBJ2-1, with 9 nucleotides matching TRBD2. This CDR3 spans 16 amino acids. The ends lost 6 bases at V and 4 bases at J; junction bases unmatched: 10. CDR1 and CDR2 (germline): MDHEN, SYDVKM. CDR3 nucleotide sequence: TGTGCCAGCAGCCCTACCTTAGCGGGAGATTACAATGAGCAGTTCTTC. Translated: CASSPTLAGDYNEQFF.

On this clonotype itself: At one end the junction does not follow the germline gene, possibly because of a read error. The rearrangement uses TRBV9 and TRBJ2-7, with 8 bases lining up with TRBD1. CDR1 is SGDLS, CDR2 YYNGEE, per germline. CDR3 length: 14 residues. In nucleotides, the CDR3 is TGTGCCTGCAGCTCCGGGACAGGACCCTACGAGCAGTACTTC. Translation: CACSSGTGPYEQYF.

In its sample, this clonotype was seen many times. The chain uses TRBV5-1 and TRBJ2-7; tentative D call: TRBD2 (6 bases). V gave up 1 base and J gave up 3 bases, with 14 bases separating them. The length of the CDR3 is 15 residues. In germline, CDR1 is SGHRS, CDR2 YFSETQ. In DNA form, the CDR3 reads TGCGCCAGCAGCTTGTGGGCCGGAGGGGACTACGAGCAGTACTTC. This codes for CASSLWAGGDYEQYF.